These T cell receptor beta chains were read from a single sample in a study of shared clonotypes between healthy human individuals. Some clones are missing from TCRdb's copy, which holds only in-frame ones; the method was immunoSEQ multiplex PCR. The data show roughly 2.5 million clones, roughly 92% seen once. The sequenced sample was naive CD4+ T cells sorted from blood. Every receptor here comes from a young man in good health. Both conserved end residues are part of each CDR3. A D gene is named only where the DNA matches it firmly. Expanded clones are given a class, and other clones once, few, many or no size at all.

v_gene	len	d_gene	j_gene	abundance	CDR3nt	CDR3aa
TRBV5-5	15	TRBD1	TRBJ1-2	NA	TGTGCCAGCAGCTTATCATGGGACAGGAACTATGGCTACACCTTC	CASSLSWDRNYGYTF
TRBV6-5	16	NA	TRBJ1-1	NA	TGTGCCAGCAGTTACTCGATGGAGGACATGAACACTGAAGCTTTCTTT	CASSYSMEDMNTEAFF
TRBV5-6	19	NA	TRBJ2-1	NA	TGTGCCAGCAGCTTGGTAGGTAGCGGCCGTTTAGGCTCCTACAATGAGCAGTTCTTC	CASSLVGSGRLGSYNEQFF
TRBV11-2	15	TRBD1	TRBJ1-1	NA	TGTGCCAGCACCCTGGACAGGGGGATTAACACTGAAGCTTTCTTT	CASTLDRGINTEAFF
TRBV2	13	NA	TRBJ1-5	NA	TGTGCCAGCAGTGGCTATAGCAATCAGCCCCAGCATTTT	CASSGYSNQPQHF
TRBV10-3	15	NA	TRBJ1-5	NA	TGTGCCATCAGTGAGTCAATGCAGGGGAATCAGCCCCAGCATTTT	CAISESMQGNQPQHF
TRBV7-3	15	NA	TRBJ2-3	once	TGTGCCAGCAGCCCCCAGGTGTCTAGCACAGATACGCAGTATTTT	CASSPQVSSTDTQYF
TRBV30	12	NA	TRBJ2-3	NA	TGCGGCGTGGAATTGTTGCGAGATACGCAGTATTTT	CGVELLRDTQYF
TRBV5-1	15	NA	TRBJ1-2	NA	TGCGCCAGCAGTTCGGGGGGCGCCTTCGACTATGGCTACACCTTC	CASSSGGAFDYGYTF
TRBV9	16	TRBD2	TRBJ2-3	NA	TGTGCCAGCAGCGTTGGGTCCAGCGGGAGCGCAGATACGCAGTATTTT	CASSVGSSGSADTQYF
TRBV12-5	11	TRBD1	TRBJ1-5	NA	TGTGCTGTTAAGGTGGGACAGGCCCAGCATTTT	CAVKVGQAQHF
TRBV5-1	13	NA	TRBJ2-1	once	TGCGCCAGCAGCTTCACAGGGTACAATGAGCAGTTCTTC	CASSFTGYNEQFF